The sequence of this T cell receptor (beta chain) was determined in a study of cytomegalovirus exposure and HLA in healthy donors. PCR employed 60 Vbeta and 13 Jbeta primers. Libraries were prepared by immunoSEQ multiplex PCR; TCRdb keeps only in-frame clonotypes and omits some of them. This sample's table has about 70,000 clones. A remark on this clone: Antigen unknown.

The length of the CDR3 is 16 residues. With 6 bases clipped from V and 0 bases from J, the junction kept 7 bases outside the gene matches. The germline V gene has CDR1 LNHDA and CDR2 SQIVND (reference sequence). Notes on the study in general: In a later analysis, V- and J-gene trimming of beta chains associated with a DCLRE1C missense variant, replicated independently.

The sequencing sample was made of PBMCs. The sequence was collected from a woman in her twenties or thirties in good health and CMV-seronegative. The chain links TRBV19 to TRBJ2-3; 9 nucleotides align to TRBD2. CDR3 bases: TGTGCCAGTAGCCGGACTAGCGTTTCTAGCACAGATACGCAGTATTTT. Its translation is CASSRTSVSSTDTQYF. Filled out from reference TRBV19 and TRBJ2-3, the complete variable domain reads DGGITQSPKYLFRKEGQNVTLSCEQNLNHDAMYWYRQDPGQGLRLIYYSQIVNDFQKGDIAEGYSVSREKKESFPLTVTSAQKNPTAFYLCASSRTSVSSTDTQYFGPGTRLTVL.